The present T cell receptor (beta chain) was sequenced within a study of T cell repertoires in cytomegalovirus infection. TCRdb re-derived calls from the reads in MiXCR, one entry per CDR3 protein. Among roughly 230,000 distinct CDR3 sequences, 12% were seen once, and the ten largest hold under 2%. This clonotype was picked up many times. Germline V gene lookup returns CDR1 SGHTA and CDR2 FQGNSA. V dropped 4 bases and J dropped 2; count of bases not matched to a gene: 7. CDR3 size: 17 residues. Specimen: PBMCs. The V call is TRBV7-2, the J call TRBJ2-4; 11 bases align to TRBD2. This clonotype was sampled from a human donor in good health (CMV status not recorded). Some clones in this sample may be carry-over from other donors' samples. The CDR3 DNA follows: TGTGCCAGCAGCTACACTTTAGCGGGGGGGCCCAAAAACATTCAGTACTTC. It encodes CASSYTLAGGPKNIQYF. Filled out from reference TRBV7-2 and TRBJ2-4, the complete variable domain reads GAGVSQSPSNKVTEKGKDVELRCDPISGHTALYWYRQSLGQGLEFLIYFQGNSAPDKSGLPSDRFSAERTGGSVSTLTIQRTQQEDSAVYLCASSYTLAGGPKNIQYFGAGTRLSVL.